Each of the 32 T cell receptor gamma chains below was sequenced from the same sample in a study of gamma-delta T cells after stem cell transplantation. TCRdb re-called clones from the RT-PCR reads using CATT. This table has about 400 gamma-chain clones, around 19% appearing once. Source material: gamma-delta T cells. These receptor sequences come from a human donor. It is not recorded whose cells these are; they may come from a transplant donor.

Notes on this clone: A much bigger clone sits one base away, suggesting this may be a read error. This CDR3 is also generated by other DNA sequences in the sample. The chain is built from TRGV9 and TRGJP. Per germline, CDR1 GITISATS and CDR2 ISYDGTV (reference sequence). CDR3 size: 15 residues. J gave up 6 bases and V 1 base, and 0 bases lay outside the gene matches. The CDR3 DNA is TGTGCCTTGTGGGAGGTAGAGTTGGGCAAAAAAATCAAGGTATTT. It encodes CALWEVELGKKIKVF.

Regarding this clone: With a much larger clone just one base away, this may be a read error. This chain uses TRGV9 with TRGJP. Germline V gene sequence: CDR1 GITISATS, CDR2 ISYDGTV (reference sequence). This CDR3 has 18 amino acids. CDR3 DNA sequence: TGTGCCTTGTGGGAGGTCACATTTCAAGAGTTGGGCAAAAAAAGCAAGGTATTT. Its translation is CALWEVTFQELGKKSKVF.

The gene calls are TRGV2 and TRGJP2. The junction had 8 bases not matched to a gene; V was cut back by 0 bases and J by 4 bases. The CDR3 covers 16 residues. Germline CDR1 EGSNGY, CDR2 YDSYNSKV. CDR3 sequence reads: CATWDGPRVSDWIKTF. DNA for the CDR3: TGTGCCACCTGGGACGGGCCCCGGGTTAGTGATTGGATCAAGACGTTT.

In its sample, this clone ranks as hyperexpanded (1% or more). As DNA, the CDR3 is TGTGCCACCTGGGATGAAGAGTTGGGCAAAAAAATCAAGGTATTT. Amino acids: CATWDEELGKKIKVF. This chain connects TRGV8 to TRGJP. CDR3 length: 15 amino acids. J gave up 5 bases and V 3 bases, and 1 base lay outside the gene matches. The germline CDR1 and CDR2 sequences are VENAVY and YDSYNSRV.

This clone was found a few times. The chain couples TRGV9 to TRGJP. Losses at the gene ends were 4 bases for V and 6 bases for J; bases not matched to a gene: 0. This CDR3 is 14 amino acids long. Germline-derived CDR1 and CDR2 are GITISATS and ISYDGTV (reference sequence). CDR3 sequence (DNA): TGTGCCTTGTGGGAAGAGTTGGGCAAAAAAATCAAGGTATTT. Protein: CALWEELGKKIKVF.

This clone was detected a few times. This chain uses TRGV9 with TRGJP. The CDR3 extends over 15 amino acids. Trimming took 3 bases from V and 9 from J; bases not matched to a gene: 5. Germline-derived CDR1 and CDR2 are GITISATS and ISYDGTV (reference sequence). As DNA, the CDR3 is TGTGCCTTGTGGGAGTCGGGGTTGGGCAAAAAAATCAAGGTATTT. The encoded protein is CALWESGLGKKIKVF.

Only a few counts were recorded for this clone. The gene calls are TRGV9 and TRGJP. Germline CDR1 reads GITISATS; CDR2 reads ISYDGTV (reference sequence). V was clipped by 3 bases and J by 5 bases; unmatched bases: 4. This CDR3 comprises 16 residues. CDR3 protein: CALWELKELGKKIKVF. The CDR3 nucleotides read TGTGCCTTGTGGGAGTTAAAAGAGTTGGGCAAAAAAATCAAGGTATTT.

J is TRGJP1 and V is TRGV9. Germline values: CDR1 GITISATS, CDR2 ISYDGTV (reference sequence). This CDR3 region has 16 residues. V shed 4 bases and J 1 base; nucleotides not matched to a gene: 9. CDR3 residues: CALWEIRGTTGWFKIF. The DNA for the CDR3 is TGTGCCTTGTGGGAAATCAGGGGTACCACTGGTTGGTTCAAGATATTT.

This clone turned up a few times. The translation of this DNA and the TCRdb protein of a much larger clone differ at residue 3, probably owing to a read error; the protein shown here is translated from the DNA. This sequence joins TRGV9 and TRGJ1 or TRGJ2. CDR3 length: 11 residues. Germline lookup yields CDR1 GITISATS and CDR2 ISYDGTV (reference sequence). The chain's CDR3 is CASWDYYKKLF. The CDR3, as DNA: TGTGCCTCGTGGGATTATTATAAGAAACTCTTT.

Concerning this clone: This may come from a read error, since a much larger clone is one base off. The chain carries TRGV9 and TRGJP. CDR3 length: 18 residues. Per the germline V gene, CDR1 is GITISATS and CDR2 is ISYDGTV (reference sequence). CDR3 sequence: CTLWEVTFQELGKKIKVF. As DNA, the CDR3 is TGTACCTTGTGGGAGGTCACATTTCAAGAGTTGGGCAAAAAAATCAAGGTATTT.

A note on this clone: A far larger clone is a single base away, which makes a read error likely. This chain links TRGV9 with TRGJP. Germline V lookup: CDR1 GITISATS, CDR2 ISYDGTV (reference sequence). The CDR3 is 18 residues long. The CDR3 coding sequence is TGTGCCTTGTGGGAGGTGCAGGATTTAGAGTCGGGCAAAAAAATCAAGGTATTT. The encoded protein is CALWEVQDLESGKKIKVF.

V is TRGV9 and J is TRGJP. V was clipped by 5 bases and J by 8 bases; unmatched bases: 21. The CDR3 totals 20 residues. Germline V gene lookup returns CDR1 GITISATS and CDR2 ISYDGTV (reference sequence). CDR3 in amino acids: CALWVRDGFARKLGKKIKVF. CDR3 sequence (DNA): TGTGCCTTGTGGGTTCGGGATGGTTTCGCGAGAAAGTTGGGCAAAAAAATCAAGGTATTT.

This clone was picked up a small number of times. Compared with germline, one end of the junction differs, possibly owing to a read error. J is TRGJ1 or TRGJ2 and V is TRGV8. Germline CDR1 VENAVY, CDR2 YDSYNSRV. This CDR3 has 10 residues. The CDR3 DNA reads as TGTGCCACCTCTTATTATAGGAAACTCTTT. Translating it yields CATSYYRKLF.

Note on this clone: This likely reflects a read error, since a far larger clone is one base away. J is TRGJP and V is TRGV9. CDR3 size: 18 residues. CDR1 GITISATS and CDR2 ISYDGTV come from the germline V gene (reference sequence). The CDR3 bases are TGTGCCGTGTGGGAGGTGCAGGATTTAGAGTTGGGCAAAAAAATCAAGGTATTT. This sequence encodes CAVWEVQDLELGKKIKVF.

Comments on this clone: This same CDR3 is encoded by further DNA sequences in the sample. The CDR3 DNA follows: TGTGCCTTGTGGGAGTCCCATTATTATAAGAAACTCTTT. Translating it yields CALWESHYYKKLF. The chain uses TRGV9 and TRGJ1 or TRGJ2. Germline CDR1 and CDR2: GITISATS and ISYDGTV (reference sequence). V lost 3 bases, J lost 2 bases, and 4 bases stayed unmatched. The length of the CDR3 is 13 residues.

For this clone: One end of the junction fails to match germline, which may point to a read error. The sample carries other DNA sequences with the same CDR3. The V call is TRGV9, the J call TRGJP. The CDR3 contains 16 residues. Germline values: CDR1 GITISATS, CDR2 ISYDGTV (reference sequence). The CDR3 protein is CALWEAKELGKKIKVF. CDR3 sequence (DNA): TGTGCCTTGTGGGAGGCTAAAGAGCTGGGCAAAAAAATCAAGGTATTT.

This clone has only a few counts. CDR3 in DNA: TGTGCCACCTGGGATCCCCACCCCAATTATTATAAGAAACTCTTT. Protein sequence: CATWDPHPNYYKKLF. This chain links TRGV3 with TRGJ1 or TRGJ2. The length of the CDR3 is 15 residues. In germline, CDR1 is VTNTFY, CDR2 YDVSTARD (reference sequence). The V segment lost 4 bases and the J segment 1 base; nucleotides outside the gene matches: 10.

The table lists this clone with a few counts. V gene TRGV9 combines with J gene TRGJP. The CDR3 consists of 17 residues. The J segment lost 7 bases and the V segment lost 1 base, leaving 7 bases of the junction unmatched. Germline values: CDR1 GITISATS, CDR2 ISYDGTV (reference sequence). CDR3 sequence reads: CALWEVIEELGKKIKVF. The CDR3, as DNA: TGTGCCTTGTGGGAGGTAATTGAGGAGTTGGGCAAAAAAATCAAGGTATTT.

This clone came up a few times. This rearrangement joins TRGV9 to TRGJP. The CDR3 runs to 17 residues. The V gene's germline CDR1 is GITISATS and CDR2 ISYDGTV (reference sequence). The trim removed 2 bases at V and 4 bases at J, leaving 5 bases unmatched. Written as DNA, the CDR3 is TGTGCCTTGTGGGAGGAGAGTCAAGAGTTGGGCAAAAAAATCAAGGTATTT. Its protein is CALWEESQELGKKIKVF.

This clone has only a few counts. The chain joins TRGV4 to TRGJ1 or TRGJ2. Germline CDR1 EGSTGY, CDR2 YDSYTSSV. This CDR3 has 13 residues. The V segment lost 2 bases and the J segment 7 bases; nucleotides outside the gene matches: 8. CDR3 bases: TGTGCCACCTGGGATGAAGTTACCTATAAGAAACTCTTT. It yields the protein CATWDEVTYKKLF.

This clone is labeled hyperexpanded. The V and J genes are TRGV8 and TRGJ1 or TRGJ2. V trimming: 1 base; J trimming: 6 bases; junction bases outside the gene matches: 6. This CDR3 spans 13 amino acids. The germline V gene encodes CDR1 VENAVY and CDR2 YDSYNSRV. This CDR3 reads CATWDSRSYKKLF. The CDR3 bases are TGTGCCACCTGGGATAGCCGATCTTATAAGAAACTCTTT.

A few counts support this clone. The same CDR3 can be traced to other DNA sequences in this sample. The chain links TRGV9 to TRGJP. The V gene's germline CDR1 is GITISATS and CDR2 ISYDGTV (reference sequence). The CDR3 extends over 16 amino acids. The junction had 3 bases not matched to a gene; V was cut back by 3 bases and J by 4 bases. The CDR3: CALWESQELGKKIKVF. CDR3 nucleotide sequence: TGTGCCTTGTGGGAGTCTCAAGAGTTGGGCAAAAAAATCAAGGTATTT.

This clone is categorized as hyperexpanded (1% or more). Other DNA sequences in the sample encode the same CDR3. V gene TRGV9 combines with J gene TRGJP. The trim removed 0 bases at V and 4 bases at J, leaving 0 bases unmatched. Germline CDR1 is GITISATS and CDR2 is ISYDGTV (reference sequence). The CDR3 has 16 residues. In nucleotides, the CDR3 is TGTGCCTTGTGGGAGGTGCAAGAGTTGGGCAAAAAAATCAAGGTATTT. Protein product: CALWEVQELGKKIKVF.

In its sample, this clone is hyperexpanded. The same CDR3 arises from other DNA sequences in this sample as well. The CDR3 protein is CALWEVQDLELGKKIKVF. CDR3 nucleotides: TGTGCCTTGTGGGAGGTGCAGGATTTAGAGTTGGGCAAAAAAATCAAGGTATTT. V gene TRGV9 combines with J gene TRGJP. The CDR3 contains 18 residues. CDR1 is GITISATS, CDR2 ISYDGTV, per germline (reference sequence). The J segment lost 6 bases and the V segment lost 0 bases, leaving 8 bases of the junction unmatched.

The table lists this clone with a few counts. The chain recombines TRGV9 with TRGJ1 or TRGJ2. Germline CDR1 reads GITISATS; CDR2 reads ISYDGTV (reference sequence). Trimming at V came to 2 bases and at J to 0 bases, leaving 4 bases not matched to a gene. This CDR3 spans 14 amino acids. CDR3 residues: CALWEAMNYYKKLF. CDR3 DNA: TGTGCCTTGTGGGAGGCCATGAATTATTATAAGAAACTCTTT.

This clone was picked up a small number of times. Given a much more abundant clone one base away, this may be a read error. The chain uses TRGV9 and TRGJP. The CDR3 covers 16 residues. The germline CDR1 and CDR2 sequences are GITISATS and ISYDGTV (reference sequence). The CDR3 DNA follows: TGTGCCTTGTGGGAGGTGAAAGAGTTGGGCAAAAGAATCAAGGTATTT. Translation gives CALWEVKELGKRIKVF.

On this clone: The same CDR3 can be traced to other DNA sequences in this sample. The chain links TRGV9 to TRGJP. The CDR3 is made up of 16 amino acids. V was clipped by 1 base and J by 7 bases; unmatched bases: 4. The germline CDR1 and CDR2 sequences are GITISATS and ISYDGTV (reference sequence). The CDR3 spells CALWEVTELGKKIKVF. In DNA form, the CDR3 reads TGTGCCTTGTGGGAGGTTACCGAGTTGGGCAAAAAAATCAAGGTATTT.

Sample share makes this clone hyperexpanded. This sample includes further DNA sequences coding for the same CDR3. The chain uses TRGV2 and TRGJP2. The CDR3 spans 15 residues. Trimming took 1 base from V and 0 from J; bases not matched to a gene: 2. Germline CDR1 is EGSNGY and CDR2 is YDSYNSKV. The CDR3: CATWDGYSSDWIKTF. DNA for the CDR3: TGTGCCACCTGGGACGGTTATAGTAGTGATTGGATCAAGACGTTT.

The chain links TRGV9 to TRGJP. The CDR3 is 18 residues long. Per germline, CDR1 GITISATS and CDR2 ISYDGTV (reference sequence). Trimming cost V 0 bases and J 6 bases; bases outside gene matches: 8. The chain's CDR3 is CALWEVQFGELGKKIKVF. CDR3 coding DNA: TGTGCCTTGTGGGAGGTGCAGTTTGGAGAGTTGGGCAAAAAAATCAAGGTATTT.

This clone was counted between two and nine times. The genes are TRGV9 and TRGJP. From germline, CDR1 is GITISATS and CDR2 ISYDGTV (reference sequence). Germline trimming cut 4 bases from V and 6 bases from J; bases unmatched to any gene: 3. The CDR3 spans 15 residues. The CDR3, as DNA: TGTGCCTTGTGGGACACAGAGTTGGGCAAAAAAATCAAGGTATTT. Translating gives CALWDTELGKKIKVF.

This chain links TRGV9 with TRGJP. The CDR3 sequence is 17 residues long. J was trimmed by 3 bases and V by 1 base; bases with no gene match: 3. Germline-derived CDR1 and CDR2 are GITISATS and ISYDGTV (reference sequence). The CDR3 loop reads CALWEVSQELGKKIKVF. For the CDR3, the DNA is TGTGCCTTGTGGGAGGTTTCGCAAGAGTTGGGCAAAAAAATCAAGGTATTT.

A few counts support this clone. V usage is TRGV9 and J usage is TRGJP. Germline V gene data show CDR1 as GITISATS and CDR2 as ISYDGTV (reference sequence). This CDR3 spans 20 amino acids. Trimming removed 2 bases from V and 2 bases from J; junction bases left unmatched: 12. The CDR3 nucleotides are TGTGCCTTGTGGGAGGGTTTTAGGCCACGGCAAGAGTTGGGCAAAAAAATCAAGGTATTT. Protein: CALWEGFRPRQELGKKIKVF.